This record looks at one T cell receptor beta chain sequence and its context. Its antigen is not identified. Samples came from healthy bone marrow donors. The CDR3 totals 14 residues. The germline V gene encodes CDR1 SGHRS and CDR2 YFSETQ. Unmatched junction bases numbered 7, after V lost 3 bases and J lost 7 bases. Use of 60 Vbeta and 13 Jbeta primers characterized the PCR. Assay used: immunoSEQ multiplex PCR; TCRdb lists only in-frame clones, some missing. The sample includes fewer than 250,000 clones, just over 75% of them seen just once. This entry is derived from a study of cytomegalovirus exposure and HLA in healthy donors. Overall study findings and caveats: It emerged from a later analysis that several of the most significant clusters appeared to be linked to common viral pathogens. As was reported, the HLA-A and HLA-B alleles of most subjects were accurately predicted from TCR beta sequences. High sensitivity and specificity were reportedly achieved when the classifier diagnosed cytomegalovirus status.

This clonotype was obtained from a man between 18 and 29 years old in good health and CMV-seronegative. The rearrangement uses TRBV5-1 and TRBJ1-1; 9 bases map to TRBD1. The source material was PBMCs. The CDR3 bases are TGCGCCAGCAGCTACACTACAGGGGGCGGTGAAGCTTTCTTT. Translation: CASSYTTGGGEAFF.